These T cell receptor beta chains were read from a single sample in a study of beta chain features in type 1 diabetes. Libraries were prepared by immunoSEQ multiplex PCR; TCRdb keeps only in-frame clonotypes and omits some of them. Of around 350,000 clones in the sample, roughly 12% were seen once. Sequenced input: naive CD4+ T cells from blood. The origin of the receptors is a man aged 18 to 30 in good health. The CDR3 runs from the conserved cysteine through the conserved F or W. A D gene is named only where the DNA matches it firmly. Rows give clone size only sometimes, using once, few, many, or a class for an expanded clone.

J: TRBJ2-7; size: .; D: .; V: TRBV18; CDR3: CASSPQQGSTYEQYF; DNA: TGTGCCAGCTCACCACAACAGGGATCTACCTACGAGCAGTACTTC
J: TRBJ2-5; size: .; D: TRBD1; V: TRBV7-3; CDR3: CASRRGTGGLETQYF; DNA: TGTGCCAGCAGGAGGGGGACAGGGGGCCTGGAGACCCAGTACTTC
J: TRBJ2-4; size: .; D: .; V: TRBV23-1; CDR3: CASSQSEFNGAKNIQYF; DNA: TGCGCCAGCAGTCAATCGGAGTTTAACGGGGCCAAAAACATTCAGTACTTC
J: TRBJ2-7; size: few; D: .; V: TRBV15; CDR3: CATSRVWEFPYEQYF; DNA: TGTGCCACCAGCAGAGTTTGGGAGTTCCCATACGAGCAGTACTTC
J: TRBJ2-5; size: .; D: TRBD1; V: TRBV30; CDR3: CAWSERSGTGTQYF; DNA: TGTGCCTGGAGTGAGCGGTCAGGGACAGGGACCCAGTACTTC
J: TRBJ2-2; size: few; D: TRBD1; V: TRBV28; CDR3: CASSLWGTGNTGELFF; DNA: TGTGCCAGCAGTTTATGGGGGACAGGGAACACCGGGGAGCTGTTTTTT
J: TRBJ2-1; size: few; D: .; V: TRBV5-3; CDR3: CARSLAVADEQFF; DNA: TGTGCCAGAAGCTTGGCTGTAGCGGATGAGCAGTTCTTC
J: TRBJ2-7; size: few; D: .; V: TRBV4-2; CDR3: CASSQELRNYEQYF; DNA: TGTGCCAGCAGCCAAGAACTCCGAAACTACGAGCAGTACTTC
J: TRBJ1-5; size: few; D: TRBD1; V: TRBV28; CDR3: CASGPGQGYQPQHF; DNA: TGTGCCAGCGGTCCGGGACAGGGGTATCAGCCCCAGCATTTT
J: TRBJ1-1; size: .; D: TRBD1; V: TRBV2; CDR3: CASSTRQGQAEAFF; DNA: TGTGCCAGCAGCACCCGACAGGGGCAGGCGGAAGCTTTCTTT
J: TRBJ2-5; size: .; D: .; V: TRBV7-6; CDR3: CASSIQAIQETQYF; DNA: TGTGCTAGCAGCATACAGGCGATCCAAGAGACCCAGTACTTC
J: TRBJ1-1; size: few; D: .; V: TRBV7-2; CDR3: CASSSLGGAEAFF; DNA: TGTGCCAGCAGCTCCTTGGGAGGCGCTGAAGCTTTCTTT
J: TRBJ2-1; size: .; D: .; V: TRBV29-1; CDR3: CSVLKFGNEQFF; DNA: TGCAGCGTTTTGAAGTTCGGGAATGAGCAGTTCTTC
J: TRBJ2-7; size: .; D: .; V: TRBV7-9; CDR3: CASSPRTAIYEQYF; DNA: TGTGCCAGCAGCCCTCGGACAGCCATCTACGAGCAGTACTTC
J: TRBJ1-5; size: .; D: .; V: TRBV19; CDR3: CASSIGVIVDQPQHF; DNA: TGTGCCAGTAGTATAGGCGTGATCGTGGATCAGCCCCAGCATTTT
J: TRBJ2-5; size: few; D: .; V: TRBV7-2; CDR3: CASSLGVSGYQETQYF; DNA: TGTGCCAGCAGCTTGGGGGTTAGCGGCTACCAAGAGACCCAGTACTTC
J: TRBJ1-1; size: few; D: .; V: TRBV10-3; CDR3: CAISEAGDMNTEAFF; DNA: TGTGCCATCAGTGAAGCAGGGGATATGAACACTGAAGCTTTCTTT
J: TRBJ2-2; size: .; D: .; V: TRBV6-4; CDR3: CASSPLQNTGELFF; DNA: TGTGCCAGCAGTCCCTTACAGAACACCGGGGAGCTGTTTTTT
J: TRBJ2-2; size: .; D: TRBD2; V: TRBV7-9; CDR3: CASRIAPGGGRSNTGELFF; DNA: TGTGCCAGCAGAATCGCCCCGGGGGGGGGCCGATCGAACACCGGGGAGCTGTTTTTT
J: TRBJ2-1; size: few; D: .; V: TRBV11-2; CDR3: CASSTQKVREQFF; DNA: TGTGCCAGCAGCACCCAGAAAGTTCGTGAGCAGTTCTTC
J: TRBJ2-4; size: many; D: TRBD1; V: TRBV30; CDR3: CAWSVTGGIQYF; DNA: TGTGCCTGGAGTGTAACAGGGGGCATTCAGTACTTC
J: TRBJ2-1; size: few; D: .; V: TRBV7-2; CDR3: CASSTSGGYFNEQFF; DNA: TGTGCCAGCAGTACCTCGGGGGGCTACTTCAATGAGCAGTTCTTC
J: TRBJ2-1; size: .; D: TRBD2; V: TRBV18; CDR3: CASSPPGGRVYNEQFF; DNA: TGTGCCAGCTCACCACCGGGCGGGAGGGTCTACAATGAGCAGTTCTTC
J: TRBJ2-3; size: .; D: .; V: TRBV4-3; CDR3: CASSQEVWGEDTQYF; DNA: TGCGCCAGCAGCCAAGAGGTGTGGGGAGAAGATACGCAGTATTTT
J: TRBJ2-2; size: .; D: .; V: TRBV18; CDR3: CASSPRRGLNTGELFF; DNA: TGTGCCAGCTCACCACGAAGGGGGTTGAACACCGGGGAGCTGTTTTTT
J: TRBJ2-7; size: .; D: TRBD1; V: TRBV19; CDR3: CASRQGRYYEQYF; DNA: TGTGCCAGTCGACAGGGACGATACTACGAGCAGTACTTC
J: TRBJ2-2; size: few; D: .; V: TRBV7-2; CDR3: CASSLARATGELFF; DNA: TGTGCCAGCAGCTTAGCGCGGGCGACCGGGGAGCTGTTTTTT
J: TRBJ2-5; size: once; D: TRBD2; V: TRBV30; CDR3: CAWTRNAGGRETQYF; DNA: TGTGCCTGGACTCGTAACGCCGGGGGGAGAGAGACCCAGTACTTC
J: TRBJ2-1; size: .; D: .; V: TRBV11-3; CDR3: CASSLGSSYNEQFF; DNA: TGTGCCAGCAGCTTAGGCAGTTCCTACAATGAGCAGTTCTTC
J: TRBJ1-2; size: few; D: TRBD1; V: TRBV7-9; CDR3: CASTRGTGVGYTF; DNA: TGTGCCAGCACCCGAGGGACAGGGGTTGGCTACACCTTC
J: TRBJ1-6; size: .; D: .; V: TRBV30; CDR3: CAWRQSGNSPLHF; DNA: TGTGCCTGGCGGCAATCAGGGAATTCACCCCTCCACTTT
J: TRBJ2-7; size: few; D: .; V: TRBV21-1; CDR3: CASSKITKREPYEQYF; DNA: TGTGCCAGCAGCAAGATCACGAAACGAGAGCCCTACGAGCAGTACTTC
J: TRBJ2-5; size: .; D: .; V: TRBV19; CDR3: CASSIGASQSKKETQYF; DNA: TGTGCCAGTAGTATAGGGGCTAGCCAATCCAAGAAAGAGACCCAGTACTTC
J: TRBJ2-3; size: .; D: .; V: TRBV9; CDR3: CASSVDGSTDTQYF; DNA: TGTGCCAGCAGCGTAGACGGGAGCACAGATACGCAGTATTTT
J: TRBJ2-3; size: .; D: .; V: TRBV4-3; CDR3: CASSPRVATDTQYF; DNA: TGCGCCAGCAGCCCCCGAGTTGCCACAGATACGCAGTATTTT
J: TRBJ2-5; size: .; D: .; V: TRBV6-5; CDR3: CASSTWTHGTQYF; DNA: TGTGCCAGCAGTACCTGGACACACGGGACCCAGTACTTC
J: TRBJ1-4; size: .; D: .; V: TRBV2; CDR3: CASSGLSNEKLFF; DNA: TGTGCCAGCAGTGGTCTGAGTAATGAAAAACTGTTTTTT
J: TRBJ1-3; size: .; D: .; V: TRBV30; CDR3: CAWGTGSGNTIYF; DNA: TGTGCCTGGGGAACAGGCTCTGGAAACACCATATATTTT
J: TRBJ1-1; size: .; D: TRBD1; V: TRBV10-3; CDR3: CAISGTGDTEAFF; DNA: TGTGCCATCAGCGGGACAGGGGACACTGAAGCTTTCTTT
J: TRBJ2-3; size: .; D: TRBD1; V: TRBV7-9; CDR3: CASSPEGARGLDTQYF; DNA: TGTGCCAGCAGCCCCGAGGGGGCCAGGGGGCTGGATACGCAGTATTTT
J: TRBJ2-7; size: .; D: TRBD2; V: TRBV5-1; CDR3: CASSLGTNSYEQYF; DNA: TGCGCCAGCAGCCTAGGGACTAACTCCTACGAGCAGTACTTC
J: TRBJ2-7; size: .; D: .; V: TRBV7-2; CDR3: CASSLAVQDYEQYF; DNA: TGTGCCAGCAGCTTAGCTGTACAGGACTACGAGCAGTACTTC
J: TRBJ2-1; size: few; D: .; V: TRBV5-6; CDR3: CASSSPRTGAYNEQFF; DNA: TGTGCCAGCAGCTCGCCGAGAACGGGGGCCTACAATGAGCAGTTCTTC
J: TRBJ1-5; size: few; D: TRBD1; V: TRBV19; CDR3: CASSPQDRAGQPQHF; DNA: TGTGCCAGTAGTCCTCAGGACAGGGCAGGTCAGCCCCAGCATTTT
J: TRBJ1-4; size: few; D: .; V: TRBV2; CDR3: CASSVQGTNEKLFF; DNA: TGTGCCAGCAGCGTACAGGGAACTAATGAAAAACTGTTTTTT
J: TRBJ1-2; size: .; D: .; V: TRBV7-8; CDR3: CASSLREGGRGYTF; DNA: TGTGCCAGCAGCTTAAGGGAGGGGGGGCGCGGCTACACCTTC
J: TRBJ2-3; size: .; D: TRBD2; V: TRBV5-1; CDR3: CASSVTSGSSADTQYF; DNA: TGCGCCAGCAGCGTGACTAGCGGGAGTAGTGCAGATACGCAGTATTTT
J: TRBJ2-7; size: few; D: .; V: TRBV5-1; CDR3: CASHTGLSDEQYF; DNA: TGCGCCAGCCATACAGGGCTCAGCGACGAGCAGTACTTC
J: TRBJ1-5; size: few; D: .; V: TRBV18; CDR3: CASSPRPGGIDSEQPQHF; DNA: TGTGCCAGCTCACCACGGCCGGGGGGAATCGACAGTGAACAGCCCCAGCATTTT
J: TRBJ2-1; size: few; D: .; V: TRBV29-1; CDR3: CSAFGSGNEQFF; DNA: TGCAGTGCCTTCGGATCGGGGAATGAGCAGTTCTTC
J: TRBJ2-3; size: few; D: .; V: TRBV30; CDR3: CAWSGEGGGRDTQYF; DNA: TGTGCCTGGAGTGGCGAGGGGGGGGGTCGGGATACGCAGTATTTT
J: TRBJ2-5; size: few; D: TRBD1; V: TRBV6-5; CDR3: CASSSAGQGAGETQYF; DNA: TGTGCCAGCAGTTCCGCGGGACAGGGGGCGGGAGAGACCCAGTACTTC
J: TRBJ2-7; size: few; D: TRBD2; V: TRBV19; CDR3: CASSIATGRDYEQYF; DNA: TGTGCCAGTAGTATAGCGACCGGGAGGGACTACGAGCAGTACTTC
J: TRBJ2-7; size: few; D: .; V: TRBV7-2; CDR3: CASSLDQNEQYF; DNA: TGTGCCAGCAGCTTAGACCAGAACGAGCAGTACTTC
J: TRBJ1-1; size: .; D: TRBD1; V: TRBV19; CDR3: CASIDRGLNTEAFF; DNA: TGTGCCAGTATCGACAGGGGATTGAACACTGAAGCTTTCTTT
J: TRBJ1-2; size: few; D: TRBD1; V: TRBV30; CDR3: CAWSVPPGTGLYGYTF; DNA: TGTGCCTGGAGTGTACCCCCTGGGACAGGGCTCTATGGCTACACCTTC
J: TRBJ2-5; size: .; D: .; V: TRBV27; CDR3: CASSPRPGIQETQYF; DNA: TGTGCCAGCAGCCCCCGGCCGGGGATCCAAGAGACCCAGTACTTC